This T cell receptor (beta chain) is from a study of somatic mutations in cytotoxic T cells in rheumatoid arthritis. As for the study in general: Flow cytometry sorted some V beta antibody-stained T-cell populations to nearly 100% purity, V beta1+ cells among them being sequenced for TCRB.

Sequencing was performed with immunoSEQ multiplex PCR; in TCRdb, only in-frame clones are kept and a portion is missing. The profile shows a few thousand clones, approximately 80% of them singletons. The CD4+ and CD8+ fractions came from positive magnetic bead selection and were purity-checked by flow cytometry. Specimen: CD8+ T cells sorted from blood. The receptor's source is an adult with rheumatoid arthritis.

CDR3 in DNA: TGTGCCAGCAGCAAGACCGACGGACTAGCCCGGGAGACCCAGTACTTC. This codes for CASSKTDGLARETQYF. The chain recombines TRBV21-1 with TRBJ2-5; the table's D call of TRBD2 was not tested on the DNA. TRBV21-1 is described as a pseudogene. This CDR3 comprises 16 residues.